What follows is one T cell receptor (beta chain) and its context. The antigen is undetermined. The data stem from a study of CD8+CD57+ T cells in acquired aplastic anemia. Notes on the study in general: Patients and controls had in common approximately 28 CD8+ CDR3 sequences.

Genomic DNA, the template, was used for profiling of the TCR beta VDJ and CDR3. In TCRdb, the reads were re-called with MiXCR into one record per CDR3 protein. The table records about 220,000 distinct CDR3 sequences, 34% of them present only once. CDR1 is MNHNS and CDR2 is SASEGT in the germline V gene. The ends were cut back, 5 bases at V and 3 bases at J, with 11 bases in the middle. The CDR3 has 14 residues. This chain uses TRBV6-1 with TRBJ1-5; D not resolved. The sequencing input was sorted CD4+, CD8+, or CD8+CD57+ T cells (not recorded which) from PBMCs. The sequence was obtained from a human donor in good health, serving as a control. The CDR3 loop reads CASSPSRINQPQHF. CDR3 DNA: TGTGCCAGCAGTCCCAGCAGGATCAATCAGCCCCAGCATTTT.